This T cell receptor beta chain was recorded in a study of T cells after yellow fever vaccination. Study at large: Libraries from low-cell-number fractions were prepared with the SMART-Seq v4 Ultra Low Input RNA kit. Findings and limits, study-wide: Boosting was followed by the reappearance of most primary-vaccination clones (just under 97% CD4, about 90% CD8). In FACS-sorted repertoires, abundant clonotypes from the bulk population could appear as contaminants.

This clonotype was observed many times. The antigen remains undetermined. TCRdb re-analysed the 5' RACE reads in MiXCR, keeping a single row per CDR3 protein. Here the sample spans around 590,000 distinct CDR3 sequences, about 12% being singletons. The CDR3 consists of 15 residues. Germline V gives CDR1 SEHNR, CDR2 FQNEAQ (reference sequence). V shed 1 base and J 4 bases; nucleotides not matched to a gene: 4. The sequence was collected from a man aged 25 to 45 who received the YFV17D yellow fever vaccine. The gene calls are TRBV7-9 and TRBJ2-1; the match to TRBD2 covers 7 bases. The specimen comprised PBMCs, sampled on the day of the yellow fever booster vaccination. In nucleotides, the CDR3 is TGTGCCAGCAGCTTAGGGCCTAGCGGATACAATGAGCAGTTCTTC. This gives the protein CASSLGPSGYNEQFF.